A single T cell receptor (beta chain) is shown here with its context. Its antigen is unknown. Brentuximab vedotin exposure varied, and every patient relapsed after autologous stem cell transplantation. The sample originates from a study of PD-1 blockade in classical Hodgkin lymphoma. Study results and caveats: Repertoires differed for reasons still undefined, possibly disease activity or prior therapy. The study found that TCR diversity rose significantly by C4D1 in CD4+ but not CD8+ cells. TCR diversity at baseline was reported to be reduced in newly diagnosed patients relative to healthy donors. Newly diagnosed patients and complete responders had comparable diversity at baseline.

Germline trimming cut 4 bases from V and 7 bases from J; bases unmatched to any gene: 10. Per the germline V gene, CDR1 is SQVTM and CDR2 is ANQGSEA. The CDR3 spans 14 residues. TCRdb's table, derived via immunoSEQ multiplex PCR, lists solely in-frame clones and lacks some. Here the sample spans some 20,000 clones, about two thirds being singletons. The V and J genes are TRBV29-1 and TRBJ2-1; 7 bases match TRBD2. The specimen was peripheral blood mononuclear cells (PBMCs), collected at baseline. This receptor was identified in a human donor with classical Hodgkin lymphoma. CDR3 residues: CSVVEGGRRNEQFF. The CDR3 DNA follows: TGCAGCGTTGTGGAGGGAGGGAGACGGAATGAGCAGTTCTTC.